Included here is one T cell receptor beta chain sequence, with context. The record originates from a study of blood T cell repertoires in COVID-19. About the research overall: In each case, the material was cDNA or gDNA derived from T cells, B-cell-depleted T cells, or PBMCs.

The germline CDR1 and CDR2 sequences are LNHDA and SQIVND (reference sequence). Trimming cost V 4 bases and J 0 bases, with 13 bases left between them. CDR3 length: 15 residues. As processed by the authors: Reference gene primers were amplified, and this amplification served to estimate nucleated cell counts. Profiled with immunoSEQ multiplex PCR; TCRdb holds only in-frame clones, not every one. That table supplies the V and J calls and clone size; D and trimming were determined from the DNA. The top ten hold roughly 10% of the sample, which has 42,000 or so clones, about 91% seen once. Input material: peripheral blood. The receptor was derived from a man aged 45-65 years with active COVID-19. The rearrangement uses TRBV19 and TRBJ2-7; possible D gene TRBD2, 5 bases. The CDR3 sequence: CASSSSARSSYEQYF. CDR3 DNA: TGTGCCAGTAGTAGTAGCGCGAGGAGCTCCTACGAGCAGTACTTC.